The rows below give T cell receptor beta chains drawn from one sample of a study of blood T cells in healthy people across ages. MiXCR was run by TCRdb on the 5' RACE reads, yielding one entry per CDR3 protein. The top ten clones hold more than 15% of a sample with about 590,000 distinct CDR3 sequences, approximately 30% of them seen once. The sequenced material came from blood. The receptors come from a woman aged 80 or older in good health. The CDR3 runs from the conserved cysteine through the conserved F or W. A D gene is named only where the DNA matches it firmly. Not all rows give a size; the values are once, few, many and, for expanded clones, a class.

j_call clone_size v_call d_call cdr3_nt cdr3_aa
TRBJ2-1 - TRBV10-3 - TGTGCCATCAGTGAGTCAGAGAGGGGTGAGCAGTTCTTC CAISESERGEQFF
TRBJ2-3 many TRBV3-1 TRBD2 TGTGCCAGCAGCCAGGGACTAGCGAACACAGATACGCAGTATTTT CASSQGLANTDTQYF
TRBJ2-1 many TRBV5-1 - TGCGCCAGCCTTCAGGACCGCATCGGTAACCATGAGCAGTTCTTC CASLQDRIGNHEQFF
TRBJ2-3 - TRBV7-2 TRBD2 TGTGCCAGCAGCTTAGCTCCCGGGGGCGGGGGGGCCGGAGATACGCAGTATTTT CASSLAPGGGGAGDTQYF
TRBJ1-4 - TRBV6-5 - TGTGCCAGCAGTTACTCTACAGGCCATGGGAATGAAAAACTGTTTTTT CASSYSTGHGNEKLFF
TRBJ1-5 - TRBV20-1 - TGCAGTGCTAGAGGACGGATATCTTTGAATCAGCCCCAGCATTTT CSARGRISLNQPQHF
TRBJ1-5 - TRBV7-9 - TGTGCCAGCACCTTCGGAGGGGTTAATCAGCCCCAGCATTTT CASTFGGVNQPQHF
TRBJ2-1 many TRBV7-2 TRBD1 TGTGCCAGCAGCCCGGCAGGGACAGGGAGTGGTGAGCAGTTCTTC CASSPAGTGSGEQFF
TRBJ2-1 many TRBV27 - TGTGCCAGCAGGAGGAGGGGGGGCTACAATGAGCAGTTCTTC CASRRRGGYNEQFF
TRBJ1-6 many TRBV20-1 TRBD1 TGCAGTGCTATCGGACAGGGAACTTCACCCCTCCACTTT CSAIGQGTSPLHF
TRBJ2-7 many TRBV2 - TGTGCCATCCGGGTTGGTAGCGGAAACTACTACGAGCAGTACTTC CAIRVGSGNYYEQYF
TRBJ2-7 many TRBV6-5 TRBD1 TGTGCCAGCAGCACCACAGGGGCTTCCTACGAGCAGTACTTC CASSTTGASYEQYF
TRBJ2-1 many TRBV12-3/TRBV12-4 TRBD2 TGTGCCAGCAGTCCTTCTAGCGGGAAAAACAATGAGCAGTTCTTC CASSPSSGKNNEQFF
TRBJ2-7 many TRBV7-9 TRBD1 TGTGCCAGCAGCCCTCGGGACAGGGGGGACGAGCAGTACTTC CASSPRDRGDEQYF
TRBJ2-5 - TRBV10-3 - TGTGCCATCAGTGAGTCGTTCCCCCAGGGGACCCAGTACTTC CAISESFPQGTQYF
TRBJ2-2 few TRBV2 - TGTGCCAGCACGGGCGTCGGATCCGGGGAGCTGTTTTTT CASTGVGSGELFF
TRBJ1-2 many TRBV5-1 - TGCGCCAGCAGCCCAAACATGGAGGGGCGCGGAGGCTACACCTTC CASSPNMEGRGGYTF
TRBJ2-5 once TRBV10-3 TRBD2 TGTGCCATCAGTGAGTCCGGGACTAGCGGCTACCGGGAGACCCAGTACTTC CAISESGTSGYRETQYF
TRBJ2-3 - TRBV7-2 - TGTGCCAGCAGCCCGGGATATTTACCTAGCACAGATACGCAGTATTTT CASSPGYLPSTDTQYF
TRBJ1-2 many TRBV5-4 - TGTGCCAGCAGCCCCCAACGAGGGTTTAACTATGGCTACACCTTC CASSPQRGFNYGYTF
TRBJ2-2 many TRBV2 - TGTGCCAGCAGTGCGGGGAGCAACGGTAACGGGGAGCTGTTTTTT CASSAGSNGNGELFF
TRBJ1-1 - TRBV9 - TGTGCCAGCAGCGGAGAATGGACGGGGGGAGTAAACACTGAAGCTTTCTTT CASSGEWTGGVNTEAFF
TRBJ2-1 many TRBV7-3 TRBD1 TGTGCCAGCAGCTTAACGGGACAGGGTCATGAGCAGTTCTTC CASSLTGQGHEQFF
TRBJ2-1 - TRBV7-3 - TGTGCCAGCAGCAAAGGGGGGGCGGTCTACAATGAGCAGTTCTTC CASSKGGAVYNEQFF
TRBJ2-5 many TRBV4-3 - TGCGCCAGCAGCCAAGATTACAGACAAGAGACCCAGTACTTC CASSQDYRQETQYF
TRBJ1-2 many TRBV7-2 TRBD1 TGTGCCAGCAGCCCCGGACAGGGCCCGCGCTATGGCTACACCTTC CASSPGQGPRYGYTF
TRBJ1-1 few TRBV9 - TGTGCCAGCAGCGTAGGGATAAGGGCTAATGGGGACACTGAAGCTTTCTTT CASSVGIRANGDTEAFF
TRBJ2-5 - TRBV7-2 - TGTGCCAGCAGCTTATTTGCAATCTCATCCCGGGAGACCCAGTACTTC CASSLFAISSRETQYF
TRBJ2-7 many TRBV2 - TGTGCCAGCAGTGAAGGAATGGGTATCTACGAGCAGTACTTC CASSEGMGIYEQYF
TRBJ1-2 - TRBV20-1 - TGCAGTGCTAGATCTGGGGGCAGAACCTATGGCTACACCTTC CSARSGGRTYGYTF
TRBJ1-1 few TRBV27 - TGTGCCAGCGGCACTGAAGCTTTCTTT CASGTEAFF
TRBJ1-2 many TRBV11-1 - TGTGCCAGCAGCGTGCCCACAGGGCCTAACTATGGCTACACCTTC CASSVPTGPNYGYTF
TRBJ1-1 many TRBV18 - TGTGCCAGCTCCAGGGGTGCTTTCACTGAAGCTTTCTTT CASSRGAFTEAFF
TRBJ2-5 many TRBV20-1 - TGCAGTGCTAGGGTCCCTGGCGTGCAAGAGACCCAGTACTTC CSARVPGVQETQYF
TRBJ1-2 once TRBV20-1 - TGCAGTGCTAGTCCGGGGAACTATGGCCACACCTTC CSASPGNYGHTF
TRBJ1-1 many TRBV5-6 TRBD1 TGTGCCAGCAGCTTTACAGGGGTCGGCATGAACACTGAAGCTTTCTTT CASSFTGVGMNTEAFF
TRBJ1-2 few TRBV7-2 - TGTGCCAGCAGCTTAGCAGTTAACTATGGCTACACCTTC CASSLAVNYGYTF
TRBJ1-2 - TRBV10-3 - TGTGCCATCAGTGAGTCAGCAGGGGCCTACTATGGCTACACCTTC CAISESAGAYYGYTF
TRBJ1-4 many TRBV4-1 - TGCGCCAGCAGCCAAGAGCCCCCGGCTCTTAATGAAAAACTGTTTTTT CASSQEPPALNEKLFF
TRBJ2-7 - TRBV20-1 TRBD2 TGCAGTGTCAGGACTAGCGGGGTCTACAATGAGCAGTACTTC CSVRTSGVYNEQYF
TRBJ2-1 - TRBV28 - TGTGCCAGCAGGCGGGGAGAGTGGTTCTTC CASRRGEWFF
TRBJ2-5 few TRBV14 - TGTGCCAGCAGCCATCCCCCGGGACCACCTCGCGACTTC CASSHPPGPPRDF
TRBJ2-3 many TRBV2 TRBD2 TGTGCCACCACGGGGGGGAACACAGATACGCAGTATTTT CATTGGNTDTQYF
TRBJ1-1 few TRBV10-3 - TGTGCCATCAGTGATTCAGGGACGGTGAACACTGAAGCTTTCTTT CAISDSGTVNTEAFF
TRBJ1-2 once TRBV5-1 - TGCGCCAGCAGCCCAGACGAGGTTCGGGGCTACACCTTC CASSPDEVRGYTF
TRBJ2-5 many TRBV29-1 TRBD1 TGCAGCGTCCGACCCGGGACAGGGGGCTACCAAGAGACCCAGTACTTC CSVRPGTGGYQETQYF
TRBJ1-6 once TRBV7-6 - TGTGCCAGCAGCTTGTCCCCAGGGCGGGCACCCCTCCACTTT CASSLSPGRAPLHF
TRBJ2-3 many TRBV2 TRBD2 TGTGCCAGCAGTGAGAGCGGGGGGCCCCCTAGCACAGATACGCAGTATTTT CASSESGGPPSTDTQYF
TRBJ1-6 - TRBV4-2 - TGTGCCAGCAGCCAAGTCCGGGCAGGGAATTCACCCCTCCACTTT CASSQVRAGNSPLHF
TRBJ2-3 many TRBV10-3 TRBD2 TGTGCCATCAGCGGCGGGCGGGGGTGGGCAGATACGCAGTATTTT CAISGGRGWADTQYF
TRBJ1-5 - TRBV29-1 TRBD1 TGCAGCGCTGAAGGTTGGTGGACAGGGGGCAAGCAGCCCCGGCATTTT CSAEGWWTGGKQPRHF
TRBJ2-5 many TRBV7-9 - TGTGCCAGCAGCTCGTTGTTGGAGACCCAGTACTTC CASSSLLETQYF
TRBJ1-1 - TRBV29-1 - TGCAGCGTTATGCGCACTGAAGCTTTCTTT CSVMRTEAFF
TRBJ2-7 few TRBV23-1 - TGCGCCAGCAATCGTACTCGGGACTACGAGCAGTACTTC CASNRTRDYEQYF
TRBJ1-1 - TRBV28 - TGTGCCAGCAGTCCTTTCAGGGTCTTCGGGGCTGAAGCTTTCTTT CASSPFRVFGAEAFF
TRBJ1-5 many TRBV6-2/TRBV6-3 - TGTGCCAGCAGTTACCGGGGCGCGAGCAATCAGCCCCAGCATTTT CASSYRGASNQPQHF